This record concerns one TCR beta chain sequence. The antigen is undetermined. This sample is drawn from a study of T-cell reconstitution after alpha-beta-depleted transplantation in children. Preparation of the TCRbeta library involved a method that used unique molecular identifiers. TCRdb processed the PCR reads anew with MiXCR; each CDR3 protein has one entry. The sample includes fewer than 550,000 distinct CDR3 sequences, about an eighth seen only once; the top ten take approximately 14%. Study-level points and caveats: From newly produced T cells came most of the T-cell counts and diversity one year after transplant.

The receptor's source is a female patient younger than 10 who had a stem cell transplant for aplastic anemia, so the T cells may come from the graft donor. Sample: PBMCs, mostly from graft donor cells, taken 180 days after TCRalphabeta/CD19-depleted stem cell transplant.

The CDR3 DNA follows: TGCGCCAGCAGCCAACTAGCGGGACCTTTCCGAGCGAACACCGGGGAGCTGTTTTTT. This translates into CASSQLAGPFRANTGELFF. The rearrangement links TRBV4-3 to TRBJ2-2; 9 nucleotides line up with TRBD2. Trimming cost V 2 bases and J 0 bases; bases outside gene matches: 10. The CDR3 contains 19 residues. CDR1 and CDR2 (germline): LGHNA, YSLEER.